This is a list of T cell receptor beta chains from one sample in a study of a mutant IDH1 vaccine in newly diagnosed glioma. The method was immunoSEQ multiplex PCR; TCRdb's version includes in-frame clones alone and lacks a portion of them. The sample has 30,000 to 40,000 clones, more than 80% seen once; the top ten hold about 5.2%. These TCRs are of unknown antigen specificity. The starting material was PBMCs, obtained from a glioma patient whose treatment included an IDH1 peptide vaccine. All receptors derive from a middle-aged man with glioma. Each CDR3 is given with its conserved first and last residue. A D gene is named only where the DNA matches it firmly. Rows may omit the clone size; those that give it use once, few, many or a size class.

V	size	J	D	DNA	CDR3
TRBV5-1	NA	TRBJ1-4	NA	TGCGCCAGCAGCTTGGGTGGTAATGAAAAACTGTTTTTT	CASSLGGNEKLFF
TRBV30	NA	TRBJ2-7	TRBD1	TGTGCCTGGACCAAAGACAGGGCGCAGCGGTACTTC	CAWTKDRAQRYF
TRBV7-2	NA	TRBJ1-5	TRBD1	TGTGCCAGCAGCTTACGGGGGACAGAAACCCTTTATAGCAATCAGCCCCAGCATTTT	CASSLRGTETLYSNQPQHF
TRBV7-3	NA	TRBJ2-3	NA	TGTGCCAGCAGCTTATTTCCTAGCGGCACAGATACGCAGTATTTT	CASSLFPSGTDTQYF
TRBV7-9	NA	TRBJ2-7	TRBD2	TGTGCCAGCAGCCCCCCGGCTAGCGGGATATCCTACGAGCAGTACTTC	CASSPPASGISYEQYF
TRBV10-3	NA	TRBJ2-7	NA	TGTGCCACGCACAGTGACTACGAGCAGTACTTC	CATHSDYEQYF
TRBV5-1	NA	TRBJ2-7	TRBD1	TGCGCCAGCAGCCCCGGGACAGGGCGCTACGAGCAGTACTTC	CASSPGTGRYEQYF
TRBV21-1	NA	TRBJ1-5	NA	TGTGCCAGCGGGGACAGGAGACATCAGCCCCAGCATTTT	CASGDRRHQPQHF
TRBV6-6	few	TRBJ1-2	NA	TGTGCCAGCAGTTACTCGGGGGGACGGCTCTACACCTTC	CASSYSGGRLYTF
TRBV5-6	NA	TRBJ2-3	TRBD2	TGTGCCAGCAGCTTGCCTAGCGGGGGCACTCCAGATACGCAGTATTTT	CASSLPSGGTPDTQYF
TRBV12-2	NA	TRBJ1-2	NA	TGTGCAAGTCGCTTAAAACGAAACTATGGCTACACCTTC	CASRLKRNYGYTF
TRBV14	few	TRBJ1-1	NA	TGTGCCAGCAGCCGGAAAACCGGCACTGAAGCTTTCTTT	CASSRKTGTEAFF
TRBV30	NA	TRBJ2-3	NA	TGTGCCTGGAGTGTACTACGTGGCACAGATACGCAGTATTTT	CAWSVLRGTDTQYF
TRBV6-5	few	TRBJ2-7	TRBD1	TGTGCCAGCAGTTACGCGGCAGGGGGTTGGGAGCAGTACTTC	CASSYAAGGWEQYF
TRBV7-9	NA	TRBJ2-2	NA	TGTGCCAGCAGCTTAGCACAGTTACTGTTTTTT	CASSLAQLLFF
TRBV13	NA	TRBJ2-7	NA	TGTGCCAGCAGCTCGGACAAGCCCTACGAGCAGTACTTC	CASSSDKPYEQYF
TRBV7-2	NA	TRBJ2-5	NA	TGTGCCAGCAGCTCCCCCGGGACTGCGGAGACCCAGTACTTC	CASSSPGTAETQYF